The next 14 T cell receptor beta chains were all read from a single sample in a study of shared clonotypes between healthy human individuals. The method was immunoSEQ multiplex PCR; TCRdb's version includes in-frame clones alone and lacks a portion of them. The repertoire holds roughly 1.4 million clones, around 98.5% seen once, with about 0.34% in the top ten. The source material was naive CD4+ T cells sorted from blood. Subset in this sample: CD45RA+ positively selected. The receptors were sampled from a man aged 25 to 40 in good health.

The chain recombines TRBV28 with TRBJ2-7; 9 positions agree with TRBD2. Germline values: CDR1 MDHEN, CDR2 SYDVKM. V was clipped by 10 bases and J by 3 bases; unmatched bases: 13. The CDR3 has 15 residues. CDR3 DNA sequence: TGTGCCATCTGTAGCGGGAGCCTCGGAGTCTACGAGCAGTACTTC. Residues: CAICSGSLGVYEQYF.

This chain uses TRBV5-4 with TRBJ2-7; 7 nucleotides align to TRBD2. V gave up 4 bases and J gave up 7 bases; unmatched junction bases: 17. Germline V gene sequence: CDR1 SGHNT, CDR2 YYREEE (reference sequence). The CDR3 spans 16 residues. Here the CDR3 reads CASSPELALHSDEQYF. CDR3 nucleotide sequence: TGTGCCAGCAGCCCCGAACTAGCGCTCCATTCGGATGAGCAGTACTTC.

The CDR3, as DNA: TGTGCTAGTGGTTCCCCCGGCACAGATACGCAGTATTTT. It is translated as CASGSPGTDTQYF. This rearrangement joins TRBV12-5 to TRBJ2-3; D uncertain. The germline CDR1 and CDR2 sequences are LGHNT and FRNRAP. The V gene lost 4 bases and the J gene lost 1 base, with 6 bases spanning the gap. This CDR3 contains 13 residues. Supplemented by reference TRBV12-5 and TRBJ2-3, the full variable domain reads DARVTQTPRHKVTEMGQEVTMRCQPILGHNTVFWYRQTMMQGLELLAYFRNRAPLDDSGMPKDRFSAEMPDATLATLKIQPSEPRDSAVYFCASGSPGTDTQYFGPGTRLTVL.

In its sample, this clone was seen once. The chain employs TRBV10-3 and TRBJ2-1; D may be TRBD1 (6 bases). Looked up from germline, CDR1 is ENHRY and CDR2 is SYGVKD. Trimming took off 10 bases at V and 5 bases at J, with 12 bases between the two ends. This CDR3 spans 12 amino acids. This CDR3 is CASKGGHNEQFF. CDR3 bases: TGTGCCAGCAAAGGGGGTCACAATGAGCAGTTCTTC.

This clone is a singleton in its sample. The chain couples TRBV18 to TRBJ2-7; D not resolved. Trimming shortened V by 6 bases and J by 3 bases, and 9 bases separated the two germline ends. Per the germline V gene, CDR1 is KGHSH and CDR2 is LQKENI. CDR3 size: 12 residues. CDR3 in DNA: TGTGCCAGCTCGCAAGACAACTACGAGCAGTACTTC. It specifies CASSQDNYEQYF. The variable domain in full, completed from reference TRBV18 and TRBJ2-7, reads NAGVMQNPRHLVRRRGQEARLRCSPMKGHSHVYWYRQLPEEGLKFMVYLQKENIIDESGMPKERFSAEFPKEGPSILRIQQVVRGDSAAYFCASSQDNYEQYFGPGTRLTVT.

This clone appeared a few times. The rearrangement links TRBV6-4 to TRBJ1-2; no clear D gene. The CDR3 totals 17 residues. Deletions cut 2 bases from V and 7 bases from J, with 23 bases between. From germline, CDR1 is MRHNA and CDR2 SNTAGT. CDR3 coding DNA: TGTGCCAGCAGTGACCACGGGTGGGGTCCTTCCCTCCTTGGCTACACCTTC. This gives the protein CASSDHGWGPSLLGYTF.

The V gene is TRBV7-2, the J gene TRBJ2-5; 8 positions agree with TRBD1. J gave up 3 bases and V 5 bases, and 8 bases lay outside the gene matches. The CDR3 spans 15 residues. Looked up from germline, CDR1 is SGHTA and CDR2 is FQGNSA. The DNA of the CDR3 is TGTGCCAGCAGCGCCCCTGGACAGGGCAAAGAGACCCAGTACTTC. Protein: CASSAPGQGKETQYF.

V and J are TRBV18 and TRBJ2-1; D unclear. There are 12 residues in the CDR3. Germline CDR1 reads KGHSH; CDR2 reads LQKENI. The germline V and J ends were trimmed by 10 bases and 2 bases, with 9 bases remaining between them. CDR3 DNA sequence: TGTGCCACCAAAGAGGCCTACAATGAGCAGTTCTTC. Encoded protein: CATKEAYNEQFF.

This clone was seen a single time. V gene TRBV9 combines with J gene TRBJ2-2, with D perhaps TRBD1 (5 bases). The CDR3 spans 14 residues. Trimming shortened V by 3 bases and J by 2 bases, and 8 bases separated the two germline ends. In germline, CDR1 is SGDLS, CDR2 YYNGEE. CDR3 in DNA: TGTGCCAGCAGCGACAGGTATAACACCGGGGAGCTGTTTTTT. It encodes CASSDRYNTGELFF.

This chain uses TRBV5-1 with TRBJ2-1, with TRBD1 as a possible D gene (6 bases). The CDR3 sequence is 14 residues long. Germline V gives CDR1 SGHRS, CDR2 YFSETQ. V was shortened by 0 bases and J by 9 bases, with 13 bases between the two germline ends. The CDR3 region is CASSLGQVASEQFF. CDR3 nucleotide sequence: TGCGCCAGCAGCTTGGGACAGGTGGCAAGTGAGCAGTTCTTC. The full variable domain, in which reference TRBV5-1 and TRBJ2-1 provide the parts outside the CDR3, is KAGVTQTPRYLIKTRGQQVTLSCSPISGHRSVSWYQQTPGQGLQFLFEYFSETQRNKGNFPGRFSGRQFSNSRSEMNVSTLELGDSALYLCASSLGQVASEQFFGPGTRLTVL.

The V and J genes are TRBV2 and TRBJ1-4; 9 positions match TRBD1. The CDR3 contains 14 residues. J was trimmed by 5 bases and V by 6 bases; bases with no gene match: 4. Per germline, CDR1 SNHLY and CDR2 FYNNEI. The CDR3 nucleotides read TGTGCCAGCAGACAGGGGGCCCTAAATGAAAAACTGTTTTTT. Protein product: CASRQGALNEKLFF.

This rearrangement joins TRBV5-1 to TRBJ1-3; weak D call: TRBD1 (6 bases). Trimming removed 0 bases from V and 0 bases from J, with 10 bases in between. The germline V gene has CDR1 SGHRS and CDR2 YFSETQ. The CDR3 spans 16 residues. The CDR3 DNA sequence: TGCGCCAGCAGCTTGGAAGGACAGCACTCTGGAAACACCATATATTTT. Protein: CASSLEGQHSGNTIYF.

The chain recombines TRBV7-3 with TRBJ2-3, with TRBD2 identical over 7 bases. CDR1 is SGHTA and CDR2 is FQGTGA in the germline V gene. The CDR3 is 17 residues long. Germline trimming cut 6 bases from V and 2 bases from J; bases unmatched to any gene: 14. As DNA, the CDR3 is TGTGCCAGCAGACAACCGGGACTACTTCCCCACACAGATACGCAGTATTTT. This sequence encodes CASRQPGLLPHTDTQYF. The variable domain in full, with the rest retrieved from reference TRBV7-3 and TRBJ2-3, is GAGVSQTPSNKVTEKGKYVELRCDPISGHTALYWYRQSLGQGPEFLIYFQGTGAADDSGLPNDRFFAVRPEGSVSTLKIQRTERGDSAVYLCASRQPGLLPHTDTQYFGPGTRLTVL.

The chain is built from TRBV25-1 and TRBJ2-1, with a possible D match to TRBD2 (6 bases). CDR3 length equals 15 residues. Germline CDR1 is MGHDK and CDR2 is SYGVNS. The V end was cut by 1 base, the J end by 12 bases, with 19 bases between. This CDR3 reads CASSEFRTIPYVQFF. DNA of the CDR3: TGTGCCAGCAGTGAATTCAGGACTATCCCCTATGTGCAGTTCTTC.